The TCR beta chain described here comes from a study of control samples from healthy donors and cancer patients. Produced via immunoSEQ multiplex PCR; TCRdb's table is partial and in-frame only. This table holds 150,000 to 200,000 clones, 70% to 90% found once. CDR3 length: 18 amino acids. Germline CDR1 KGHDR, CDR2 SFDVKD. Trimming removed 3 bases from V and 3 bases from J; junction bases left unmatched: 11. The rearrangement uses TRBV24-1 and TRBJ2-1, with 9 positions matching TRBD2. Sequencing was done on a sample of blood. The source is a man under 40 in good health. The CDR3 DNA reads TGTGCCACCAGTGATCCAGGCGGGGCTAGCGGGATCTACAATGAGCAGTTCTTC. Translated, it gives CATSDPGGASGIYNEQFF.